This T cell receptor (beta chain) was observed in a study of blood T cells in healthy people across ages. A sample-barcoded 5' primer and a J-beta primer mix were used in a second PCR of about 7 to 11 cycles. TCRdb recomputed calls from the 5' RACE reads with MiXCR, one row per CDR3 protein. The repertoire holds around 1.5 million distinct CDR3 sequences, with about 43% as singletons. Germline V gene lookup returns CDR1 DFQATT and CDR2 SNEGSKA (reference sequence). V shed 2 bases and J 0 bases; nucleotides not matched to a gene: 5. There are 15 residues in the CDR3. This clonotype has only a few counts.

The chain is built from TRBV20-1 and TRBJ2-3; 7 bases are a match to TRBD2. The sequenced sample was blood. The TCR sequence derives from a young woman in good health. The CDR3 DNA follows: TGCAGTGCTAGACGTGGGCGGGAGAGCACAGATACGCAGTATTTT. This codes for CSARRGRESTDTQYF.